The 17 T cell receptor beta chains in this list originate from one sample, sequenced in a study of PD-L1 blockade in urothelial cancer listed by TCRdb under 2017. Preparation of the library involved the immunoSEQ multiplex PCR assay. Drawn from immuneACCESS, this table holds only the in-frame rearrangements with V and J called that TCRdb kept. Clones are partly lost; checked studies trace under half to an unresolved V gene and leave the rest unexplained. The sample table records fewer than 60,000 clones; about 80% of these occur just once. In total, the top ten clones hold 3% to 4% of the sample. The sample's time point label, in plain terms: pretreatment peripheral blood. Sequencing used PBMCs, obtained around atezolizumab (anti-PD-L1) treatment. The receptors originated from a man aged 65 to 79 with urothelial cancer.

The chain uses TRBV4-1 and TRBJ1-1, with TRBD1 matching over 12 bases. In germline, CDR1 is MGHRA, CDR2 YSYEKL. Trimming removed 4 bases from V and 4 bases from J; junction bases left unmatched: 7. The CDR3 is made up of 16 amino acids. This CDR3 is CASSPGQGAWITEAFF. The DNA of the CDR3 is TGCGCCAGCAGCCCGGGACAGGGGGCGTGGATCACTGAAGCTTTCTTT.

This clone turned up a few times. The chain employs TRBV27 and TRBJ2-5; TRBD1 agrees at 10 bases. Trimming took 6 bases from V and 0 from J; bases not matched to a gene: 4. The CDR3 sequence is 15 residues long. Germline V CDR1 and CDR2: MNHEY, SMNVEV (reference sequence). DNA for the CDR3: TGTGCCAGCAGGCGACAGGGGGCCGACCAAGAGACCCAGTACTTC. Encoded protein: CASRRQGADQETQYF.

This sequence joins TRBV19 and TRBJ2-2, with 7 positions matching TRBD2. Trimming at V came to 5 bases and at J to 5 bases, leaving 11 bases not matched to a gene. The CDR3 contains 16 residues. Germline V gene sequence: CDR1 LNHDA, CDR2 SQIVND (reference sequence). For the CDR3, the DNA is TGTGCCAGTAGTGGATTCTCTAGCGGAGGAACCGGGGAGCTGTTTTTT. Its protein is CASSGFSSGGTGELFF.

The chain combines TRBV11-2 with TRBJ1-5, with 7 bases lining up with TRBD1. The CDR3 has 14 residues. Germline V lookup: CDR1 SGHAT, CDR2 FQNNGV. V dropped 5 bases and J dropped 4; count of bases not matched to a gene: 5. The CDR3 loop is CASSPGQPNQPQHF. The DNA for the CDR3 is TGTGCCAGCAGCCCGGGACAGCCGAATCAGCCCCAGCATTTT.

In DNA form, the CDR3 reads TGTGCCAGCAGCTCGGGAGACAGGGGATACACTGAAGCTTTCTTT. It specifies CASSSGDRGYTEAFF. The chain recombines TRBV5-4 with TRBJ1-1; 8 bases line up with TRBD1. J gave up 3 bases and V 3 bases, and 7 bases lay outside the gene matches. The CDR3 totals 15 residues. Germline V gene data show CDR1 as SGHNT and CDR2 as YYREEE (reference sequence).

The CDR3 region has the DNA TGTGCCAGCAGCCAAGGGGACAGGGTGAACACTGAAGCTTTCTTT. Translation gives CASSQGDRVNTEAFF. V usage is TRBV4-2 and J usage is TRBJ1-1; TRBD1 agrees at 9 bases. The CDR3 is 15 residues long. CDR1 is LGHNA, CDR2 YNFKEQ, per germline. Trimming removed 1 base from V and 0 bases from J; junction bases left unmatched: 0.

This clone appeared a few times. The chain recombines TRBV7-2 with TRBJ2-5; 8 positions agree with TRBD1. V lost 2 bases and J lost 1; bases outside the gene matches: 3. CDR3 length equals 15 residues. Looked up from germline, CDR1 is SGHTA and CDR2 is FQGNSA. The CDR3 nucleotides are TGTGCCAGCAGCTTAATGGGACAGGCCCAAGAGACCCAGTACTTC. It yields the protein CASSLMGQAQETQYF.

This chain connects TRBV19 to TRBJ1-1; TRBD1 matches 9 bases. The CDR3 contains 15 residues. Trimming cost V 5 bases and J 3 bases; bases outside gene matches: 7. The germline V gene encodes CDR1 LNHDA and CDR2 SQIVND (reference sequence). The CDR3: CASSGVQGAYTEAFF. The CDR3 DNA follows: TGTGCCAGTAGTGGAGTACAGGGGGCCTACACTGAAGCTTTCTTT.

Here the CDR3 DNA reads TGTGCCAGCAGCTTCGGACAGCTTGGAAGTGAAAAACTGTTTTTT. Its translation: CASSFGQLGSEKLFF. The rearrangement uses TRBV11-2 and TRBJ1-4; D is possibly TRBD1 (6 bases). The germline V gene encodes CDR1 SGHAT and CDR2 FQNNGV. Trimming pared 3 bases from V and 7 bases from J, leaving 15 bases between. The CDR3 totals 15 residues.

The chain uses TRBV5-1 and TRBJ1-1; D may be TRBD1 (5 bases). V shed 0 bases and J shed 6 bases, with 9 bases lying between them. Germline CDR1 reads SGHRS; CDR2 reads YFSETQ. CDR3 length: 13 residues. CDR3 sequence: CASSLATGAEAFF. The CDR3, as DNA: TGCGCCAGCAGCTTGGCAACAGGAGCTGAAGCTTTCTTT.

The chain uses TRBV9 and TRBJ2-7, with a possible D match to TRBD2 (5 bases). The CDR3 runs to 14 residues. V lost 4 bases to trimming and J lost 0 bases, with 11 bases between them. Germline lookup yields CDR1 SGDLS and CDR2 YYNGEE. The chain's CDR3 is CASSMGDSSYEQYF. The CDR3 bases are TGTGCCAGCAGCATGGGAGATTCCTCCTACGAGCAGTACTTC.

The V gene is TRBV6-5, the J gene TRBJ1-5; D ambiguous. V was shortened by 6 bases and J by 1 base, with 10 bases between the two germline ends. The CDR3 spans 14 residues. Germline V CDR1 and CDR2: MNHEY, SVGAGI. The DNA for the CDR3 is TGTGCCAGCAGGGGAGACCGGAGCAATCAGCCCCAGCATTTT. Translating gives CASRGDRSNQPQHF.

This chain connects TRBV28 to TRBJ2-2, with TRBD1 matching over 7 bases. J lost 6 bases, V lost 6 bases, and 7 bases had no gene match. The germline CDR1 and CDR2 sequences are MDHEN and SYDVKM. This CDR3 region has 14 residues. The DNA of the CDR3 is TGTGCCAGCAGCCCTTTAACAGGGGCCGGGGAGCTGTTTTTT. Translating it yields CASSPLTGAGELFF.

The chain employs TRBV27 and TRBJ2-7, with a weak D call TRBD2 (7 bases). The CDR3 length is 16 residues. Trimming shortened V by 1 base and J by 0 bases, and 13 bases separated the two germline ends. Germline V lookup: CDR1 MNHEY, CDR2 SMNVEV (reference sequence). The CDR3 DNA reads TGTGCCAGCAGTTTATGGGGTGGGGGGGCCTCCTACGAGCAGTACTTC. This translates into CASSLWGGGASYEQYF.

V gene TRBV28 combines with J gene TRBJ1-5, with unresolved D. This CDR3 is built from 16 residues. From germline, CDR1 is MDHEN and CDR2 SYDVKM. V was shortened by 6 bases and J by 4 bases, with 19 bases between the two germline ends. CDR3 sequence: CASSPLRTGPNQPQHF. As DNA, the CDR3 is TGTGCCAGCAGCCCCCTACGGACTGGACCTAATCAGCCCCAGCATTTT.

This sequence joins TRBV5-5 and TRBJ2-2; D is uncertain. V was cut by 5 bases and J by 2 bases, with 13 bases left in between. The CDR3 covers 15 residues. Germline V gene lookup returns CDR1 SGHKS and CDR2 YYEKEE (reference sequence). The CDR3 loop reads CASSPDGRNTGELFF. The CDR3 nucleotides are TGTGCCAGCAGTCCCGATGGGCGTAACACCGGGGAGCTGTTTTTT. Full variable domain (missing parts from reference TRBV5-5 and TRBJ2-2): DAGVTQSPTHLIKTRGQQVTLRCSPISGHKSVSWYQQVLGQGPQFIFQYYEKEERGRGNFPDRFSARQFPNYSSELNVNALLLGDSALYLCASSPDGRNTGELFFGEGSRLTVL.

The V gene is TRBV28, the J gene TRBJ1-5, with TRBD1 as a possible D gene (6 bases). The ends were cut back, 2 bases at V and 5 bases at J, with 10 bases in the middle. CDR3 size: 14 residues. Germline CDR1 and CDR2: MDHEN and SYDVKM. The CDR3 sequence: CASSLIQGYQPQHF. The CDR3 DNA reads TGTGCCAGCAGTTTAATCCAGGGGTATCAGCCCCAGCATTTT.